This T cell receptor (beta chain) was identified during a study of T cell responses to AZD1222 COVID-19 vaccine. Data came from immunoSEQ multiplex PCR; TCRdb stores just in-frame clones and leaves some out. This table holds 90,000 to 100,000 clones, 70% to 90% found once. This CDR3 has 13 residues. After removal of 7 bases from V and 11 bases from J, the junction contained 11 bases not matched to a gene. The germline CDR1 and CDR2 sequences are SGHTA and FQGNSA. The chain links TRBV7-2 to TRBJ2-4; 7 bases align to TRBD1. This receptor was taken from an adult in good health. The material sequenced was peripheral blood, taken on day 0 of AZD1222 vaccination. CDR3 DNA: TGTGCCAGCACCTCGACAGGGATCGGTGTTCAGTACTTC. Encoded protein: CASTSTGIGVQYF.